The 9 T cell receptor beta chains in this list originate from one sample, sequenced in a study of radiation and T cells in renal cell carcinoma. Repertoires were generated with immunoSEQ multiplex PCR, while TCRdb's copy carries only in-frame clones and drops some. This table holds around 170,000 clones, roughly 90% found once. Described time point: blood 4 weeks post-SBRT, at nephrectomy. Treatment in this sample: 15 Gy SBRT to primary tumor, nephrectomy 4 weeks later. Sample: blood, taken from a patient whose treatment included radiotherapy and nephrectomy. The receptor set was obtained from a woman aged 50 to 60 with renal cell carcinoma.

This chain connects TRBV2 to TRBJ1-5; D call uncertain. V was pared by 2 bases and J by 4 bases, with 12 bases between. CDR3 length equals 15 residues. Per the germline V gene, CDR1 is SNHLY and CDR2 is FYNNEI. CDR3 sequence: CASSEMWGRNQPQHF. The CDR3 DNA sequence: TGTGCCAGCAGTGAAATGTGGGGTCGAAATCAGCCCCAGCATTTT.

This rearrangement joins TRBV11-1 to TRBJ1-4; 7 bases are a match to TRBD1. Per the germline V gene, CDR1 is SGHAT and CDR2 is FQDESV (reference sequence). V lost 5 bases, J lost 5 bases, and 11 bases stayed unmatched. CDR3 length: 16 amino acids. The CDR3: CASSAQPGGGNEKLFF. The CDR3 DNA reads TGTGCCAGCAGCGCCCAACCCGGAGGGGGCAATGAAAAACTGTTTTTT.

The CDR3 DNA reads as TGTGCCAGCAGTGAAGCTGGGTTCAACGAGCAGTACTTC. It codes for CASSEAGFNEQYF. The gene calls are TRBV2 and TRBJ2-7; D ambiguous. CDR3 length equals 13 residues. Germline lookup yields CDR1 SNHLY and CDR2 FYNNEI. Between the trimmed V and J ends, which lost 0 bases and 5 bases, there was a span of 8 bases.

The chain is built from TRBV19 and TRBJ1-5, with TRBD1 matching over 8 bases. Germline V gene data show CDR1 as LNHDA and CDR2 as SQIVND (reference sequence). CDR3 size: 15 residues. V was clipped by 6 bases and J by 0 bases; unmatched bases: 4. CDR3 region: CASSRGQSSNQPQHF. The CDR3, as DNA: TGTGCCAGTAGCAGGGGGCAGTCTAGCAATCAGCCCCAGCATTTT.

Concerning this clone itself: Other DNA sequences in this specimen translate into the identical CDR3. V gene TRBV7-2 combines with J gene TRBJ1-5, with D possibly being TRBD1 (6 bases). The CDR3 runs to 13 residues. Germline V gives CDR1 SGHTA, CDR2 FQGNSA. With 1 base removed from V and 7 bases from J, the gap between germline ends came to 8 bases. The CDR3 coding sequence is TGTGCCAGCAGCTTAGAGGGACAACAGCCCCAGCATTTT. It yields the protein CASSLEGQQPQHF. Full variable domain (missing parts from reference TRBV7-2 and TRBJ1-5): GAGVSQSPSNKVTEKGKDVELRCDPISGHTALYWYRQSLGQGLEFLIYFQGNSAPDKSGLPSDRFSAERTGGSVSTLTIQRTQQEDSAVYLCASSLEGQQPQHFGDGTRLSIL.

In its sample, this clone was seen once. This chain uses TRBV6-6 with TRBJ2-5; D is possibly TRBD1 or TRBD2 (6 bases each). The CDR3 length is 16 residues. CDR1 is MNHNY, CDR2 SVGAGI, per germline (reference sequence). Trimming left V 6 bases short and J 1 base short, with 18 bases between. CDR3 in DNA: TGTGCCAGCAGAGGGGGTCTACTAGCAACCCAAGAGACCCAGTACTTC. It encodes CASRGGLLATQETQYF.

The rearrangement uses TRBV7-3 and TRBJ1-5; TRBD1 aligns across 7 bases. J lost 2 bases, V lost 5 bases, and 3 bases had no gene match. The germline CDR1 and CDR2 sequences are SGHTA and FQGTGA. The CDR3 is 14 amino acids. The CDR3 bases are TGTGCCAGCAGCGAAGACAGGGGCAATCAGCCCCAGCATTTT. It encodes CASSEDRGNQPQHF.

V and J are TRBV5-1 and TRBJ1-2; 8 bases map to TRBD1. V was pared by 4 bases and J by 4 bases, with 9 bases of the junction left unmatched. CDR3 length equals 15 residues. Looked up from germline, CDR1 is SGHRS and CDR2 is YFSETQ. The CDR3 region has the DNA TGCGCCAGCAGCCGGACAGGGATCTATGGCTATGGCTACACCTTC. Its protein is CASSRTGIYGYGYTF.

The chain is built from TRBV4-3 and TRBJ2-4, with D tentatively TRBD1 or TRBD2 (5 bases each). The CDR3 contains 13 residues. V was shortened by 1 base and J by 5 bases, with 6 bases between the two germline ends. Germline CDR1 is LGHNA and CDR2 is YSLEER. DNA of the CDR3: TGCGCCAGCAGCCAAGTGGGGGAAAACATTCAGTACTTC. It yields the protein CASSQVGENIQYF.